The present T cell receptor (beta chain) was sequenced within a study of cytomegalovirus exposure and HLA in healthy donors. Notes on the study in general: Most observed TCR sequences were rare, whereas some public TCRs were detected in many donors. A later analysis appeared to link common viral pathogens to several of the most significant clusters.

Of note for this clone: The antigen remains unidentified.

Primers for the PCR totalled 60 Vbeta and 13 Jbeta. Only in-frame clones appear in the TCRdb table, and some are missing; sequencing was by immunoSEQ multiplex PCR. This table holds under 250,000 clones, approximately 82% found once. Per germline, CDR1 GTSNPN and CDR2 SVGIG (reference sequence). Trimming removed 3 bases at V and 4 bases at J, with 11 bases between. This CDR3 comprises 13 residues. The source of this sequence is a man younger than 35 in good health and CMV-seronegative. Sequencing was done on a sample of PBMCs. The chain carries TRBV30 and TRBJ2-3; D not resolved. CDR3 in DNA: TGTGCCTGGAGCCTTGGCCGGGCAGATACGCAGTATTTT. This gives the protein CAWSLGRADTQYF.